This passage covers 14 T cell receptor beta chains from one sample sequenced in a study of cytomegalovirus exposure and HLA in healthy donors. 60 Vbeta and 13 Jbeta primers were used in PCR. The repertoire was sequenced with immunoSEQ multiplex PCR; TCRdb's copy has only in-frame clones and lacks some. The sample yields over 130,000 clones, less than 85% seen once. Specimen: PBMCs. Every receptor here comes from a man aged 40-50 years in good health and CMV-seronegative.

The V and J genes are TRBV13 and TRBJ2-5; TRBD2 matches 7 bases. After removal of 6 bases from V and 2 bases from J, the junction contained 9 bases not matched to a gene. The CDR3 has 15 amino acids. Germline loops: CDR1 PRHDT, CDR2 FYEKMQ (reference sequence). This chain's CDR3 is CASRLRSGLQETQYF. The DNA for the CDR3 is TGTGCCAGCAGGCTTAGGTCGGGACTACAAGAGACCCAGTACTTC.

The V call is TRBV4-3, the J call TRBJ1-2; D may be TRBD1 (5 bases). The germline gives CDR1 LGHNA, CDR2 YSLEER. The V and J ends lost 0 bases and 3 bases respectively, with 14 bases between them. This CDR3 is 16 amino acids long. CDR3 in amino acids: CASSQENLWGDYGYTF. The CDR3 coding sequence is TGCGCCAGCAGCCAAGAAAATCTGTGGGGGGACTATGGCTACACCTTC.

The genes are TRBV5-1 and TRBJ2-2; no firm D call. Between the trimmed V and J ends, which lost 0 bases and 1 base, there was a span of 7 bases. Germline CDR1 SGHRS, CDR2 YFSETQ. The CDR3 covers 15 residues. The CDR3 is CASSLGAWNTGELFF. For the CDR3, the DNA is TGCGCCAGCAGCTTGGGGGCTTGGAACACCGGGGAGCTGTTTTTT.

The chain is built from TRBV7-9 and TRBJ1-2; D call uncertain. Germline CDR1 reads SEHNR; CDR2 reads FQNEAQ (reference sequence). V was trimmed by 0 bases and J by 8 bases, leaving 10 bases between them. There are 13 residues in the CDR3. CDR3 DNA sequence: TGTGCCAGCAGCTTAGCGAGGGAAGGCGGCTACACCTTC. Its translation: CASSLAREGGYTF.

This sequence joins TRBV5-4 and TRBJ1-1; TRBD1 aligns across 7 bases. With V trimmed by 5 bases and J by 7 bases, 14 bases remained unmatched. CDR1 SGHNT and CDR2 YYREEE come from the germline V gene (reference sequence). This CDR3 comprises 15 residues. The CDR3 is CASSNPSGGSFEAFF. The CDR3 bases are TGTGCCAGCAGTAACCCCTCAGGGGGGTCGTTTGAAGCTTTCTTT. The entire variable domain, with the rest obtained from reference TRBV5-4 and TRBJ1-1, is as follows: ETGVTQSPTHLIKTRGQQVTLRCSSQSGHNTVSWYQQALGQGPQFIFQYYREEENGRGNFPPRFSGLQFPNYSSELNVNALELDDSALYLCASSNPSGGSFEAFFGQGTRLTVV.

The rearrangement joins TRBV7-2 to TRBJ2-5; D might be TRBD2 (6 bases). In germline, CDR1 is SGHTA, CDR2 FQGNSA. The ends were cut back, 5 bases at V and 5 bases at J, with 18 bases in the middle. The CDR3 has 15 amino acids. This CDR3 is CASSPTGLLSETQYF. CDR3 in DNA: TGTGCCAGCAGCCCTACGGGACTTTTATCCGAGACCCAGTACTTC. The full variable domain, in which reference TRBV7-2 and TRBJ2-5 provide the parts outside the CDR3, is GAGVSQSPSNKVTEKGKDVELRCDPISGHTALYWYRQSLGQGLEFLIYFQGNSAPDKSGLPSDRFSAERTGGSVSTLTIQRTQQEDSAVYLCASSPTGLLSETQYFGPGTRLLVL.

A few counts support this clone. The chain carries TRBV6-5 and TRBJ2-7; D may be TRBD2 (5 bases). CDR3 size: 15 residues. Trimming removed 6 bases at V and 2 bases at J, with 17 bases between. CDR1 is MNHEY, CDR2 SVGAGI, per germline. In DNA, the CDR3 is TGTGCCAGCAGGCCCCGGGCGGCGGGCGCCTACGAGCAGTACTTC. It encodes CASRPRAAGAYEQYF.

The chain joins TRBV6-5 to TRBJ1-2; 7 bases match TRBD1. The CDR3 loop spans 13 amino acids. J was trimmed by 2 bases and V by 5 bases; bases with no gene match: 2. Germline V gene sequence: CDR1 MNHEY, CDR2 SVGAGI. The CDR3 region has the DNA TGTGCCAGCAGTGCGACAGGGAACTATGGCTACACCTTC. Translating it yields CASSATGNYGYTF.

The CDR3 coding sequence is TGTGCCAGCAGCTTAGATCAACTAGCGGAGAACACCGGGGAGCTGTTTTTT. This sequence encodes CASSLDQLAENTGELFF. V gene TRBV11-2 combines with J gene TRBJ2-2; 8 bases align to TRBD2. Germline lookup yields CDR1 SGHAT and CDR2 FQNNGV. This CDR3 region has 17 residues. V trimming: 0 bases; J trimming: 1 base; junction bases outside the gene matches: 4. Combining the CDR3 with reference TRBV11-2 and TRBJ2-2 gives the whole variable domain EAGVAQSPRYKIIEKRQSVAFWCNPISGHATLYWYQQILGQGPKLLIQFQNNGVVDDSQLPKDRFSAERLKGVDSTLKIQPAKLEDSAVYLCASSLDQLAENTGELFFGEGSRLTVL.

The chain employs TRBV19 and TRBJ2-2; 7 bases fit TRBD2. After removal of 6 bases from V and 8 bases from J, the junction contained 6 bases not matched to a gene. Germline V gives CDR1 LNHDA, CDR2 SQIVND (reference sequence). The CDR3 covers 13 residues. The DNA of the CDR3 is TGTGCCAGTAGCGCGGGAGTAAGGGGGGAGCTGTTTTTT. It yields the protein CASSAGVRGELFF.

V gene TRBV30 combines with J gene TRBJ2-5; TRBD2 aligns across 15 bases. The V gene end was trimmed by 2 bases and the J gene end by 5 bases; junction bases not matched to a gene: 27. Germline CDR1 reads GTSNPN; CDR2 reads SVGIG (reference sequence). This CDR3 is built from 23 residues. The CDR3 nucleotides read TGTGCCTGGAGTTATAAGGTTACCAGGGCAGGGACTAGCGGGAGGATGTCAGGGGAGACCCAGTACTTC. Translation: CAWSYKVTRAGTSGRMSGETQYF. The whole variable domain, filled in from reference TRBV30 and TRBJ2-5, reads SQTIHQWPATLVQPVGSPLSLECTVEGTSNPNLYWYRQAAGRGLQLLFYSVGIGQISSEVPQNLSASRPQDRQFILSSKKLLLSDSGFYLCAWSYKVTRAGTSGRMSGETQYFGPGTRLLVL.

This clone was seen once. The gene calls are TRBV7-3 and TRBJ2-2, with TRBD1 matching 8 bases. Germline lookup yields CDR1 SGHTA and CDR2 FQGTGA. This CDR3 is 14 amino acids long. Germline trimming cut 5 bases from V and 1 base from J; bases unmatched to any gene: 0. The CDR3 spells CASSGQGNTGELFF. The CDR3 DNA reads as TGTGCCAGCAGCGGACAGGGGAACACCGGGGAGCTGTTTTTT.

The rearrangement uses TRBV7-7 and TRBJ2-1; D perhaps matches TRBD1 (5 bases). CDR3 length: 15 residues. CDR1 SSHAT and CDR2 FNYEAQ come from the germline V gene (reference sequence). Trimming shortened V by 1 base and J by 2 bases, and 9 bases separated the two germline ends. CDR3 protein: CASSLGQGTYNEQFF. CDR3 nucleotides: TGTGCCAGCAGCTTAGGGCAGGGCACCTACAATGAGCAGTTCTTC.

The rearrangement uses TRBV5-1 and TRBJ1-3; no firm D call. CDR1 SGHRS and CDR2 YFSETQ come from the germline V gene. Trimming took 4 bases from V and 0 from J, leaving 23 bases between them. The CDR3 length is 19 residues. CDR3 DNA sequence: TGCGCCAGCAGCCTGAGAGGAGGTTACCTCAATGTCTCTGGAAACACCATATATTTT. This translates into CASSLRGGYLNVSGNTIYF.